Sequencing of this T cell receptor (beta chain) was carried out in a study of blood T cell repertoires in COVID-19. Original processing methods: Amplification of reference gene primers was used by the study to estimate nucleated cell counts. The data were produced by immunoSEQ multiplex PCR, yet TCRdb's version contains in-frame clones alone and is incomplete. V and J calls and clone size follow that table, whereas D and trimming were derived from the DNA. The sample lists around 250,000 clones, roughly 90% seen once, with 3.5% to 4.5% in the top ten. The study recruited people aged about 18 to 90 years across approximately 24 US areas. Donors in Cohort 3 who had recovered were those with two negative PCRs, healthcare professional clearance, or resolution of their symptoms. The CDR3 has 14 residues. The germline V and J ends were trimmed by 3 bases and 5 bases, with 10 bases remaining between them. Germline V gives CDR1 LNHDA, CDR2 SQIVND (reference sequence).

Sequenced: PBMCs or T cells enriched from blood (not recorded which). V usage is TRBV19 and J usage is TRBJ1-4; maybe TRBD1 (5 bases). This receptor was taken from a woman aged 25 to 39 who had recovered from COVID-19. CDR3 DNA: TGTGCCAGTAGTATGGGGCTCAGAAATGAAAAACTGTTTTTT. Translation gives CASSMGLRNEKLFF.